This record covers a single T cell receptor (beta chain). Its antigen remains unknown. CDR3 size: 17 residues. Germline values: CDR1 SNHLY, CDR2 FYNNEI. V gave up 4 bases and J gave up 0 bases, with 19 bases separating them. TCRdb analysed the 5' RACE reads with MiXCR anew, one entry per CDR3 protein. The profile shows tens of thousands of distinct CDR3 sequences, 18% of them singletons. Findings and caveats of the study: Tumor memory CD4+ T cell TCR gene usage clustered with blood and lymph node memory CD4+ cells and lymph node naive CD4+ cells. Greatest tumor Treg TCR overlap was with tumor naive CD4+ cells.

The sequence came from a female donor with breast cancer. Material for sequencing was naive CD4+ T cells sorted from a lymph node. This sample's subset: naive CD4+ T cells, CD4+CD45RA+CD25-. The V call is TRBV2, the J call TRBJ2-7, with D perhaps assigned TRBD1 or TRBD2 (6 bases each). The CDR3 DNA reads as TGTGCCAGCAGTGGTTCACTCAAAAGGGGGGACTCCTACGAGCAGTACTTC. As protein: CASSGSLKRGDSYEQYF.